The next 14 T cell receptor beta chains were all read from a single sample in a study of blood T cells in healthy people across ages. Sample-barcoded 5' priming and a J-beta primer mix drove a second PCR of about 7 to 11 cycles. In TCRdb, the 5' RACE reads were re-called with MiXCR into one record per CDR3 protein. The sample includes more than 900,000 distinct CDR3 sequences, about 28% of them seen just once. These data also formed part of another study, on T cells of mothers and their children.

Sequences were obtained from blood. The receptor source for this set is a woman aged 40 to 50 in good health.

This clonotype was counted a few times. J is TRBJ2-3 and V is TRBV27; weak D call: TRBD2 (7 bases). Germline V gene sequence: CDR1 MNHEY, CDR2 SMNVEV (reference sequence). The CDR3 runs 14 residues. The V and J ends lost 7 bases and 4 bases respectively, with 15 bases between them. This chain's CDR3 is CASIGGGGADTQYF. The CDR3 bases are TGTGCCAGCATTGGAGGGGGGGGGGCAGATACGCAGTATTTT.

This clonotype was seen a few times. The chain carries TRBV5-1 and TRBJ2-3; weak D call: TRBD1 (6 bases). From germline, CDR1 is SGHRS and CDR2 YFSETQ. The CDR3 runs to 16 residues. V lost 0 bases and J lost 0, with 11 bases in between. Here the CDR3 DNA reads TGCGCCAGCAGCTTGGCGGACAGACCTAGCACAGATACGCAGTATTTT. Its protein product is CASSLADRPSTDTQYF.

This clonotype was picked up many times. The chain is built from TRBV28 and TRBJ2-6; no clear D. The V end was cut by 1 base, the J end by 0 bases, with 7 bases between. This CDR3 is 16 amino acids long. Germline V gene lookup returns CDR1 MDHEN and CDR2 SYDVKM. DNA for the CDR3: TGTGCCAGCAGTTTATTCCGGCCCTCTGGGGCCAACGTCCTGACTTTC. Translation gives CASSLFRPSGANVLTF.

The genes are TRBV18 and TRBJ2-7, with D unclear. The J call is uncertain, as TRBJ2-5 better fits the DNA end. The CDR3 contains 12 residues. Germline values: CDR1 KGHSH, CDR2 LQKENI. The CDR3 DNA sequence: TGTGCCAGCTCACCAGTTATGGAGACCCAGTACTTC. Its protein product is CASSPVMETQYF.

In this sample, this clonotype turned up many times. The chain links TRBV4-3 to TRBJ1-2; 9 positions agree with TRBD1. J gave up 5 bases and V 1 base, and 11 bases lay outside the gene matches. The CDR3 contains 17 residues. Germline values: CDR1 LGHNA, CDR2 YSLEER. CDR3 loop: CASSQVSGTGLRYGYTF. CDR3 bases: TGCGCCAGCAGCCAAGTCTCTGGGACAGGGTTACGATATGGCTACACCTTC.

The chain recombines TRBV7-9 with TRBJ2-3; 9 nucleotides align to TRBD2. The CDR3 sequence is 16 residues long. Trimming cost V 2 bases and J 2 bases; bases outside gene matches: 5. Germline-derived CDR1 and CDR2 are SEHNR and FQNEAQ (reference sequence). The CDR3: CASSLQLAGITDTQYF. The CDR3 nucleotides read TGTGCCAGCAGCTTACAGCTAGCGGGAATCACAGATACGCAGTATTTT.

The chain uses TRBV4-2 and TRBJ2-5, with D unresolved. The CDR3 is made up of 16 amino acids. Germline CDR1 LGHNA, CDR2 YNFKEQ. Trimming left V 0 bases short and J 1 base short, with 12 bases between. The CDR3 loop is CASSQEGRSLQETQYF. CDR3 DNA sequence: TGTGCCAGCAGCCAAGAAGGCCGGAGCCTCCAAGAGACCCAGTACTTC.

This clonotype came up many times. This chain connects TRBV20-1 to TRBJ2-3; D is undetermined. This CDR3 comprises 13 residues. The germline gives CDR1 DFQATT, CDR2 SNEGSKA (reference sequence). The germline V and J ends were trimmed by 3 bases and 3 bases, with 10 bases remaining between them. The CDR3 sequence is CSASGAVTDTQYF. CDR3 nucleotide sequence: TGCAGTGCTAGCGGAGCTGTTACAGATACGCAGTATTTT.

This clonotype has just one count. V and J are TRBV6-2 or TRBV6-3 and TRBJ2-7; no clear D. This CDR3 has 14 residues. Trimming cost V 6 bases and J 7 bases, with 19 bases left between them. Germline loops: CDR1 MNHEY, CDR2 SVGEGT. The DNA of the CDR3 is TGTGCCAGCAGAAAGACAAACGCTGTCAATGAGCAGTACTTC. It yields the protein CASRKTNAVNEQYF.

The V and J genes are TRBV11-3 and TRBJ2-1; D might be TRBD2 (5 bases). CDR1 is SGHNT and CDR2 is YENEEA in the germline V gene. This CDR3 spans 14 amino acids. The V end was cut by 1 base, the J end by 9 bases, with 13 bases between. CDR3 DNA: TGTGCCAGCAGCTTAGTATCGAGTCGGGGTGAGCAGTTCTTC. Protein: CASSLVSSRGEQFF.

There are a few counts of this clonotype. One base away lies a much larger clone, so this may be a sequencing read error. The chain joins TRBV6-1 to TRBJ2-7; perhaps TRBD2 as D (6 bases). In germline, CDR1 is MNHNS, CDR2 SASEGT. V gave up 11 bases and J gave up 2 bases, with 16 bases separating them. This CDR3 contains 13 residues. CDR3 region: CAFQAGSPYEQYF. DNA for the CDR3: TGTGCCTTCCAGGCCGGGAGCCCCTACGAGCAGTACTTC.

On this clonotype itself: The junction shows a germline mismatch at one end, possibly a read error. The chain has TRBV15 and TRBJ2-3; 12 bases fit TRBD1. This CDR3 is built from 16 residues. Germline V CDR1 and CDR2: LNHNV, YYDKDF (reference sequence). The CDR3 region is CAASDGTGGWSDTQYF. The CDR3 coding sequence is TGTGCCGCCAGCGACGGGACAGGGGGCTGGTCAGATACGCAGTATTTT.

The rearrangement links TRBV6-2 or TRBV6-3 to TRBJ2-5; tentative D call: TRBD2 (7 bases). V lost 5 bases and J lost 7, with 14 bases in between. Germline assignment: CDR1 MNHEY and CDR2 SVGEGT. CDR3 length equals 13 residues. The CDR3 spells CASSPWGGATQYF. CDR3 bases: TGTGCCAGCAGTCCCTGGGGGGGGGCGACCCAGTACTTC.

This clonotype was observed a single time. The CDR3 end shows no conserved phenylalanine or tryptophan, and so a read error is likely. The V and J genes are TRBV29-1 and TRBJ2-3; 8 bases are a match to TRBD1. V shed 4 bases, J shed 0 bases, and the junction held 12 bases outside the gene matches. The CDR3 runs 17 residues. Germline CDR1 is SQVTM and CDR2 is ANQGSEA. The DNA of the CDR3 is TGCAGCGTTGCAGGGGGCGCCGCGGGAACTAGCACAGATACGCAGTATGTT. It specifies CSVAGGAAGTSTDTQYV.